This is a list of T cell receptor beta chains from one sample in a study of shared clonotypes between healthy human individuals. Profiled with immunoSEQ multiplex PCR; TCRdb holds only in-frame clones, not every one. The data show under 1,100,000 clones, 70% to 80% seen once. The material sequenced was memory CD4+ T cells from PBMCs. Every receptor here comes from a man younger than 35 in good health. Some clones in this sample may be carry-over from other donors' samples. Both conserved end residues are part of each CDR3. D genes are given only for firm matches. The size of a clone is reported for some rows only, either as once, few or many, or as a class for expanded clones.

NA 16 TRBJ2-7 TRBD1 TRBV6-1 CASSEPQGISSYEQYF TGTGCCAGCAGTGAACCACAGGGGATTAGCTCCTACGAGCAGTACTTC
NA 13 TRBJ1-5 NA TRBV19 CASSRWPGQPQHF TGTGCCAGTAGTAGGTGGCCCGGGCAGCCCCAGCATTTT
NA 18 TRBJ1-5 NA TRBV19 CASNPTGRVFGSNQPQHF TGTGCCAGTAACCCCACAGGGCGCGTTTTTGGGAGCAATCAGCCCCAGCATTTT
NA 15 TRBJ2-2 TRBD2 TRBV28 CASSPPSGSTGELFF TGTGCCAGCAGTCCCCCTAGCGGGAGTACCGGGGAGCTGTTTTTT
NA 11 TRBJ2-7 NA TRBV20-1 CSAALAEEQYF TGCAGTGCTGCCCTGGCGGAAGAGCAGTACTTC
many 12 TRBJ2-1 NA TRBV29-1 CSVVWGKNEQFF TGCAGCGTTGTTTGGGGGAAGAATGAGCAGTTCTTC
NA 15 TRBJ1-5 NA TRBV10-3 CASSGDRGGNQPQHF TGTGCCAGCAGTGGCGACAGAGGCGGCAATCAGCCCCAGCATTTT
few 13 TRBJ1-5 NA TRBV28 CATSFGGAMSWHF TGTGCCACCTCGTTTGGGGGCGCCATGTCGTGGCATTTT
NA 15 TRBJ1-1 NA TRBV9 CASSPATGMNTEAFF TGTGCCAGCAGCCCAGCCACAGGGATGAACACTGAAGCTTTCTTT
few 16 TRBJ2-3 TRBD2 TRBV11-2 CASSPPGGRVTDTQYF TGTGCCAGCAGCCCCCCGGGCGGGAGGGTCACAGATACGCAGTATTTT
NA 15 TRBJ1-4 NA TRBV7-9 CASSPTGRPSEKLFF TGTGCCAGCAGCCCAACGGGACGGCCGAGCGAAAAACTGTTTTTT
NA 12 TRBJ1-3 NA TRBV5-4 CASSLAGNTIYF TGTGCCAGCAGCTTGGCTGGAAACACCATATATTTT
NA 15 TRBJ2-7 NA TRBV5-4 CASSQGQPNANEQYF TGCGCCAGCAGCCAAGGGCAGCCGAACGCCAACGAGCAGTACTTC
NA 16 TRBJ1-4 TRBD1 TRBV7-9 CASSGTGGFGNEKLFF TGTGCCAGCTCTGGGACAGGGGGATTCGGGAATGAAAAACTGTTTTTT
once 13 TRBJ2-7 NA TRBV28 CASSPGFWNEQYF TGTGCCAGCAGCCCCGGGTTCTGGAACGAGCAGTACTTC
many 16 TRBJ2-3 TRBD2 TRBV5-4 CASSAGLAGSTDTQYF TGTGCCAGCAGCGCTGGACTAGCGGGAAGCACAGATACGCAGTATTTT
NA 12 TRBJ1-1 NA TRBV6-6 CASSYSASEAFF TGTGCCAGCAGTTACTCGGCGAGTGAAGCTTTCTTT
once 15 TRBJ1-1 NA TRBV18 CASSPPSGTNTEAFF TGTGCCAGCTCACCACCGTCAGGGACGAACACTGAAGCTTTCTTT
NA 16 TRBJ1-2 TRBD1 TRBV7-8 CASSNIPGTGSYGYTF TGTGCCAGCAGCAATATACCCGGGACAGGGAGCTATGGCTACACCTTC
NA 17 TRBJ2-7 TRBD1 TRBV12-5 CASGLVGRDRGTYEQYF TGTGCTAGTGGTTTGGTAGGGCGGGACAGGGGGACCTACGAGCAGTACTTC
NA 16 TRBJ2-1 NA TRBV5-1 CASSLAEGAEYNEQFF TGCGCCAGCAGCTTGGCGGAGGGGGCCGAATACAATGAGCAGTTCTTC
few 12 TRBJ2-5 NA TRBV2 CASIGSEETQYF TGTGCCAGCATCGGCAGCGAAGAGACCCAGTACTTC
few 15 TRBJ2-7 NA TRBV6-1 CASSEGRSFPYEQYF TGTGCCAGCAGTGAAGGGCGTTCTTTCCCCTACGAGCAGTACTTC